This is a list of T cell receptor beta chains from one sample in a study of blood T cell repertoires in COVID-19. The repertoire was sequenced with immunoSEQ multiplex PCR; TCRdb's copy has only in-frame clones and lacks some. The sample comprises over 250,000 clones, about 80% of which are singletons, and roughly 9.4% rests with the top ten. The material sequenced was peripheral blood. The receptors shown here come from a woman aged 50 to 60 who had recovered from COVID-19. CDR3s include the opening cysteine and the closing phenylalanine or tryptophan. Fields, in order: clone size, D gene, J gene, V gene, CDR3 DNA, CDR3 protein. D genes are given only for firm matches. Expanded clones are given a class, and other clones once, few, many or no size at all.

clone size: .; D gene: .; J gene: TRBJ2-5; V gene: TRBV18; CDR3 DNA: TGTGCCAGCTCACTCTTGACAGGACCCCAAGAGACCCAGTACTTC; CDR3 protein: CASSLLTGPQETQYF
clone size: .; D gene: .; J gene: TRBJ2-7; V gene: TRBV15; CDR3 DNA: TGTGCCACCAGCAGAGATTCCGTACCCGGGATCGGCACCTACGAGCAGTACTTC; CDR3 protein: CATSRDSVPGIGTYEQYF
clone size: .; D gene: TRBD2; J gene: TRBJ2-2; V gene: TRBV19; CDR3 DNA: TGTGCCAGTAGTTCCACGGGACTAGATAACACCGGGGAGCTGTTTTTT; CDR3 protein: CASSSTGLDNTGELFF
clone size: .; D gene: TRBD1; J gene: TRBJ1-2; V gene: TRBV9; CDR3 DNA: TGTGCCAGCAGCCCACGGACAGGAGGAAGTACCTATGGCTACACCTTC; CDR3 protein: CASSPRTGGSTYGYTF
clone size: .; D gene: TRBD1; J gene: TRBJ2-7; V gene: TRBV29-1; CDR3 DNA: TGCAGCGTTGAAGATCCCGACAGGGGCTTCTACGAGCAGTACTTC; CDR3 protein: CSVEDPDRGFYEQYF
clone size: once; D gene: .; J gene: TRBJ1-2; V gene: TRBV25-1; CDR3 DNA: TGTGCCAGCAGTGAATATTGCTCTCTATACTATGGCTACACCTTC; CDR3 protein: CASSEYCSLYYGYTF
clone size: once; D gene: .; J gene: TRBJ2-5; V gene: TRBV7-2; CDR3 DNA: TGTGCCAGCAGCTTAGGAGGGGGACAAGAGACCCAGTACTTC; CDR3 protein: CASSLGGGQETQYF
clone size: .; D gene: .; J gene: TRBJ2-1; V gene: TRBV5-8; CDR3 DNA: TGTGCCAGCAGCCCTCGGAGTCTAGCGTGGTCCTACAATGAGCAGTTCTTC; CDR3 protein: CASSPRSLAWSYNEQFF
clone size: .; D gene: .; J gene: TRBJ2-7; V gene: TRBV6-2/TRBV6-3; CDR3 DNA: TGTGCCAGCAGTTTTGACAAATCCTACGAGCAGTACTTC; CDR3 protein: CASSFDKSYEQYF
clone size: .; D gene: TRBD1; J gene: TRBJ1-1; V gene: TRBV6-2/TRBV6-3; CDR3 DNA: TGTGCCAGCAGTTCCGGGACAGCTAACACTGAAGCTTTCTTT; CDR3 protein: CASSSGTANTEAFF
clone size: .; D gene: .; J gene: TRBJ2-1; V gene: TRBV6-2/TRBV6-3; CDR3 DNA: TGTGCCAGCAGTTATACAGGGTTGGGCAATGAGCAGTTCTTC; CDR3 protein: CASSYTGLGNEQFF
clone size: .; D gene: TRBD1; J gene: TRBJ2-3; V gene: TRBV7-9; CDR3 DNA: TGTGCCAGCACCGGGACAGGGGCCACAGATACGCAGTATTTT; CDR3 protein: CASTGTGATDTQYF
clone size: .; D gene: .; J gene: TRBJ2-7; V gene: TRBV18; CDR3 DNA: TGTGCCAGCTCACCGGGAAGGGGACAACCCTTTTACGAGCAGTACTTC; CDR3 protein: CASSPGRGQPFYEQYF
clone size: few; D gene: TRBD2; J gene: TRBJ2-7; V gene: TRBV6-2/TRBV6-3; CDR3 DNA: TGTGCCAGCAGTTCCGCCGGACTAGACTGGTACGAGCAGTACTTC; CDR3 protein: CASSSAGLDWYEQYF
clone size: .; D gene: .; J gene: TRBJ2-5; V gene: TRBV6-4; CDR3 DNA: TGTGCCAGCAGTGCCTTAGCGGTGTCAGGGACCCAGTACTTC; CDR3 protein: CASSALAVSGTQYF
clone size: .; D gene: TRBD1; J gene: TRBJ1-5; V gene: TRBV2; CDR3 DNA: TGTGCCAGCAGTGATCAGGGGGGACAGCCCCAGCATTTT; CDR3 protein: CASSDQGGQPQHF
clone size: .; D gene: .; J gene: TRBJ2-2; V gene: TRBV14; CDR3 DNA: TGTGCCAGCAGCCAAGATTACGGTACTACCGGGGAGCTGTTTTTT; CDR3 protein: CASSQDYGTTGELFF
clone size: .; D gene: .; J gene: TRBJ2-3; V gene: TRBV27; CDR3 DNA: TGTGCCAGCAGGAGGGGTCGCGGGGGCAGCACAGATACGCAGTATTTT; CDR3 protein: CASRRGRGGSTDTQYF
clone size: .; D gene: TRBD1; J gene: TRBJ2-7; V gene: TRBV3-1/TRBV3-2; CDR3 DNA: TGTGCCAGCAGCCAAGCCATAGGGGGCCTTCTGCAGTACTTC; CDR3 protein: CASSQAIGGLLQYF
clone size: medium-sized; D gene: .; J gene: TRBJ1-2; V gene: TRBV4-1; CDR3 DNA: TGCGCCAGCAGCCCCTTCGGGGAGGGCCACTATGGCTACACCTTC; CDR3 protein: CASSPFGEGHYGYTF
clone size: .; D gene: TRBD1; J gene: TRBJ2-7; V gene: TRBV6-2/TRBV6-3; CDR3 DNA: TGTGCCAGCAGTTCCCGGGACAGGGGATCGTACGAGCAGTACTTC; CDR3 protein: CASSSRDRGSYEQYF
clone size: .; D gene: TRBD1; J gene: TRBJ2-4; V gene: TRBV5-5; CDR3 DNA: TGTGCCAGCAGGCCGCGGACAGGGGGCGACATTCAGTACTTC; CDR3 protein: CASRPRTGGDIQYF
clone size: .; D gene: TRBD2; J gene: TRBJ2-2; V gene: TRBV6-6; CDR3 DNA: TGTGCCAGCAGTATTTGGGGGGGGTCGAACACCGGGGAGCTGTTTTTT; CDR3 protein: CASSIWGGSNTGELFF
clone size: .; D gene: TRBD1; J gene: TRBJ1-1; V gene: TRBV28; CDR3 DNA: TGTGCCAGCCGGACAGGGGTGAACACTGAAGCTTTCTTT; CDR3 protein: CASRTGVNTEAFF
clone size: .; D gene: TRBD1; J gene: TRBJ1-1; V gene: TRBV5-6; CDR3 DNA: TGTGCCAGCAGCTTCAATTTTGGGACAGGGGGTGGAACTGAAGCTTTCTTT; CDR3 protein: CASSFNFGTGGGTEAFF
clone size: .; D gene: .; J gene: TRBJ1-1; V gene: TRBV27; CDR3 DNA: TGTGCCAGCAGTCTAGGGGGGGGTAGAGCTTTCTTT; CDR3 protein: CASSLGGGRAFF
clone size: .; D gene: TRBD2; J gene: TRBJ2-7; V gene: TRBV28; CDR3 DNA: TGTGCCAGCAGTTTAGGGACTAACTACGAGCAGTACTTC; CDR3 protein: CASSLGTNYEQYF
clone size: .; D gene: TRBD2; J gene: TRBJ2-2; V gene: TRBV10-3; CDR3 DNA: TGTGCCACCCGGTTAGGGCGGGAGATTAACACCGGGGAGCTGTTTTTT; CDR3 protein: CATRLGREINTGELFF
clone size: .; D gene: TRBD2; J gene: TRBJ2-7; V gene: TRBV28; CDR3 DNA: TGTGCCAGCAGTAGCGGGGGTCCCTACGAGCAGTACTTC; CDR3 protein: CASSSGGPYEQYF
clone size: .; D gene: .; J gene: TRBJ2-2; V gene: TRBV27; CDR3 DNA: TGTGCCAGCAACAGGGTTGGCGGGGAGCTGTTTTTT; CDR3 protein: CASNRVGGELFF
clone size: .; D gene: .; J gene: TRBJ2-1; V gene: TRBV24-1; CDR3 DNA: .; CDR3 protein: CATSVPAGTGGIEQFF
clone size: few; D gene: .; J gene: TRBJ2-1; V gene: TRBV28; CDR3 DNA: TGTGCCAGCAGGAATGTGGGGCAGTCCCATGAGCAGTTCTTC; CDR3 protein: CASRNVGQSHEQFF
clone size: .; D gene: .; J gene: TRBJ2-7; V gene: TRBV4-3; CDR3 DNA: TGCGCCAGCAGCCAAGAGCAGGACTACGAGCAGTACTTC; CDR3 protein: CASSQEQDYEQYF
clone size: .; D gene: .; J gene: TRBJ1-1; V gene: TRBV27; CDR3 DNA: TGTGCCAGCAGCGTTTCCCCCACCCCAGGGACTAACACTGAAGCTTTCTTT; CDR3 protein: CASSVSPTPGTNTEAFF
clone size: .; D gene: TRBD1; J gene: TRBJ1-1; V gene: TRBV5-1; CDR3 DNA: TGCGCCAGCTCCCAGGGGGCGGATACTGAAGCTTTCTTT; CDR3 protein: CASSQGADTEAFF
clone size: once; D gene: TRBD1; J gene: TRBJ1-2; V gene: TRBV5-1; CDR3 DNA: TGCGCCAGCAGCTTCGGACAGGGCTCCGAGTTAGCTAACTATGGCTACACCTTC; CDR3 protein: CASSFGQGSELANYGYTF
clone size: .; D gene: .; J gene: TRBJ1-4; V gene: TRBV4-1; CDR3 DNA: TGCGCCAGCAGCCAAGGACGGGGGGCGGGTAATAATGAAAAACTGTTTTTT; CDR3 protein: CASSQGRGAGNNEKLFF
clone size: .; D gene: .; J gene: TRBJ2-1; V gene: TRBV27; CDR3 DNA: TGTGCCAGCAGTTCTGACCTAGCAGCGTCCTACAATGAGCAGTTCTTC; CDR3 protein: CASSSDLAASYNEQFF
clone size: few; D gene: .; J gene: TRBJ1-1; V gene: TRBV18; CDR3 DNA: TGTGCCAGCTCACCCTCAGCCGAGGGCCCTGAAGCTTTCTTT; CDR3 protein: CASSPSAEGPEAFF
clone size: .; D gene: TRBD1; J gene: TRBJ1-2; V gene: TRBV9; CDR3 DNA: TGTGCCAGCAGCGTAGATCCAGGGGGTACCTATGGCTACACCTTC; CDR3 protein: CASSVDPGGTYGYTF
clone size: .; D gene: .; J gene: TRBJ1-1; V gene: TRBV29-1; CDR3 DNA: TGCAGTTCGATGATGGGACACCTGAACACTGAAGCTTTCTTT; CDR3 protein: CSSMMGHLNTEAFF
clone size: .; D gene: TRBD1; J gene: TRBJ1-2; V gene: TRBV6-5; CDR3 DNA: TGTGCCAGCATGGACAGGGGGAACTATGGCTACACCTTC; CDR3 protein: CASMDRGNYGYTF
clone size: .; D gene: TRBD1; J gene: TRBJ1-2; V gene: TRBV30; CDR3 DNA: TGTGCCTGGACCAAACAGGGGAACTATGGCTACACCTTC; CDR3 protein: CAWTKQGNYGYTF
clone size: .; D gene: .; J gene: TRBJ2-7; V gene: TRBV28; CDR3 DNA: TGTGCCAGCAGTTTATTGACAGGTCGGGTCTACGAGCAGTACTTC; CDR3 protein: CASSLLTGRVYEQYF
clone size: .; D gene: .; J gene: TRBJ2-2; V gene: TRBV7-9; CDR3 DNA: TGTGCCAGCGGAGTCTCGAACACCGGGGAGCTGTTTTTT; CDR3 protein: CASGVSNTGELFF
clone size: .; D gene: TRBD1; J gene: TRBJ1-1; V gene: TRBV18; CDR3 DNA: TGTGCCAGCTCACCACCGGACAGGGAATCTGAAGCTTTCTTT; CDR3 protein: CASSPPDRESEAFF
clone size: .; D gene: .; J gene: TRBJ1-1; V gene: TRBV7-2; CDR3 DNA: TGTGCCAGCAGCGACCTCTCGGGTACTGAAGCTTTCTTT; CDR3 protein: CASSDLSGTEAFF
clone size: .; D gene: TRBD1; J gene: TRBJ1-2; V gene: TRBV28; CDR3 DNA: TGTGCCACCATACCCCTGGACAGGTCTGATCGTGGCTACACCTTC; CDR3 protein: CATIPLDRSDRGYTF
clone size: .; D gene: .; J gene: TRBJ2-4; V gene: TRBV6-5; CDR3 DNA: TGTGCCACCGGAGGGCTATTAGCCAAAAACATTCAGTACTTC; CDR3 protein: CATGGLLAKNIQYF
clone size: .; D gene: .; J gene: TRBJ1-1; V gene: TRBV7-9; CDR3 DNA: TGTGCCAGCAGCGAAGCTCCAGGGTTGAACACTGAAGCTTTCTTT; CDR3 protein: CASSEAPGLNTEAFF
clone size: .; D gene: .; J gene: TRBJ1-2; V gene: TRBV18; CDR3 DNA: TGTGCCAGCTCACCACCGGCAGGGAATGACTATGGCTACACCTTC; CDR3 protein: CASSPPAGNDYGYTF
clone size: .; D gene: TRBD2; J gene: TRBJ2-1; V gene: TRBV11-2; CDR3 DNA: TGTGCCAGCAGCTCGCCGCCCGTAGCGGGGGGGAATGAGCAGTTCTTC; CDR3 protein: CASSSPPVAGGNEQFF
clone size: .; D gene: .; J gene: TRBJ1-1; V gene: TRBV5-6; CDR3 DNA: TGTGCCAGCAGCTATAGACATCAGGGACTTATGAACACTGAAGCTTTCTTT; CDR3 protein: CASSYRHQGLMNTEAFF